These 2 T cell receptor beta chains came from one sample sequenced in a study of cytomegalovirus exposure and HLA in healthy donors. PCR primers comprised 60 Vbeta and 13 Jbeta primers. Method: immunoSEQ multiplex PCR; TCRdb's copy keeps in-frame clones and lacks some. The sample lists around 110,000 clones; 79% were seen once. Sequenced: PBMCs. The receptor set was obtained from a man aged 25-40 years in good health and CMV-seropositive.

This chain links TRBV27 with TRBJ1-5, with 8 bases fitting TRBD1. V was clipped by 3 bases and J by 6 bases; unmatched bases: 4. There are 14 residues in the CDR3. The germline CDR1 and CDR2 sequences are MNHEY and SMNVEV (reference sequence). The CDR3 loop is CASSFQGAGQPQHF. The CDR3 DNA sequence: TGTGCCAGCAGTTTTCAGGGGGCTGGTCAGCCCCAGCATTTT.

This clone was found once. The chain carries TRBV7-9 and TRBJ2-7; TRBD2 aligns across 13 bases. This CDR3 comprises 13 residues. V was pared by 4 bases and J by 9 bases, with 3 bases of the junction left unmatched. Germline CDR1 is SEHNR and CDR2 is FQNEAQ (reference sequence). CDR3 residues: CASSSGLAGVQYF. Here the CDR3 DNA reads TGTGCCAGCAGCTCCGGACTAGCGGGAGTGCAGTACTTC.